This T cell receptor (beta chain) was retrieved from a study of vaccination and CD4 T cells after COVID-19. As for the study in general: Fewer than ten convalescent cases were mild and one was severe, and all had been SARS-CoV-2 positive by nasal swab PCR. Overlapping spike peptides of SARS-CoV-2, HCoV-NL63, HCoV-OC43 and HCoV-229E stimulated the cells. No peptide, an HIV-1 Nef pool, or a CEFX pool was what each control culture received.

Cultured CD4+ T cell DNA underwent sequencing with the Oncomine TCR Beta short-read assay. TCRdb used MiXCR to reprocess the PCR reads, holding one entry per CDR3 protein. The sample holds approximately 16,000 distinct CDR3 sequences; around 48% are singletons and the top ten take around 12%. The CDR3 has 12 residues. V lost 5 bases to trimming and J lost 4 bases, with 8 bases between them. Germline lookup yields CDR1 SGHTA and CDR2 FQGNSA. In regard to this clonotype: Its antigen is not identified.

The treatment: roughly 11-day PBMC culture with coronavirus spike peptide pools or control peptides (ViraFEST assay). This chain uses TRBV7-2 with TRBJ2-5; TRBD1 or TRBD2 may be the D gene (6 bases each). The TCR originated in a human donor who had recovered from COVID-19. Sequencing was carried out using CD4+ T cells from blood, cultured in vitro. The CDR3 loop reads CASSEGGETQYF. The DNA for the CDR3 is TGTGCCAGCAGCGAGGGGGGAGAGACCCAGTACTTC.